This TCR beta chain was identified during a study of multiple sclerosis patients with progressive multifocal leukoencephalopathy. Regarding the study as a whole: Before and during natalizumab, the clones expanded at PML already existed.

The survey-level immunoSEQ assay was used. The protocol was immunoSEQ multiplex PCR, while the TCRdb copy is restricted to in-frame clones and leaves out a portion. The repertoire has 25,000 to 35,000 clones, more than 75% of them found once; the top ten carry around 0.96%. Germline CDR1 and CDR2: SGHRS and YFSETQ. V was trimmed by 0 bases and J by 4 bases, leaving 13 bases between them. This CDR3 comprises 15 residues. Indicated time point: before natalizumab initiation. T0 refers to blood drawn before natalizumab was first infused. Comments on this clone: Its antigen is still unknown.

The clonotype comes from a human donor with multiple sclerosis. The V gene is TRBV5-1, the J gene TRBJ2-5, with a possible D match to TRBD2 (5 bases). The specimen sequenced was PBMCs. The CDR3 is CASSLALGDSETQYF. The CDR3 region has the DNA TGCGCCAGCAGCTTGGCCCTCGGGGATTCAGAGACCCAGTACTTC. The full variable domain, in which reference TRBV5-1 and TRBJ2-5 provide the parts outside the CDR3, is KAGVTQTPRYLIKTRGQQVTLSCSPISGHRSVSWYQQTPGQGLQFLFEYFSETQRNKGNFPGRFSGRQFSNSRSEMNVSTLELGDSALYLCASSLALGDSETQYFGPGTRLLVL.